One and the same sample provided the 2 T cell receptor beta chains below, sequenced in a study of shared clonotypes between healthy human individuals. Data came from immunoSEQ multiplex PCR; TCRdb stores just in-frame clones and leaves some out. The data contain hundreds of thousands of clones, almost 97% of them singletons. Sequenced material: naive CD4+ T cells sorted from blood. Subset described: CD45RA+ positively selected. These receptors all come from a woman aged 25 to 45 in good health.

V usage is TRBV9 and J usage is TRBJ2-1; 7 nucleotides line up with TRBD2. Germline V gene sequence: CDR1 SGDLS, CDR2 YYNGEE. The CDR3 runs 15 residues. Trimming removed 0 bases from V and 2 bases from J; junction bases left unmatched: 2. CDR3 sequence: CASSVEGTTYNEQFF. Here the CDR3 DNA reads TGTGCCAGCAGCGTAGAGGGGACTACCTACAATGAGCAGTTCTTC.

J is TRBJ2-2 and V is TRBV14; 9 bases are a match to TRBD2. Germline V lookup: CDR1 SGHDN, CDR2 FVKESK. CDR3 size: 16 residues. V dropped 4 bases and J dropped 6; count of bases not matched to a gene: 9. The CDR3, as DNA: TGTGCCAGCAGCCCTCAAGGACTAGCGAAGGCCGGGGAGCTGTTTTTT. This translates into CASSPQGLAKAGELFF.